Here is one T cell receptor beta chain with its context. These data belong to a study of shared clonotypes between healthy human individuals. The CDR3 sequence is 11 residues long. Germline V gives CDR1 LNHDA, CDR2 SQIVND (reference sequence). The germline V and J ends were trimmed by 6 bases and 7 bases, with 10 bases remaining between them. Profiled with immunoSEQ multiplex PCR; TCRdb holds only in-frame clones, not every one. The sample carries about 460,000 clones, around 77% recorded once. The sequence was collected from a woman in her thirties or forties in good health. Some clones in this sample may be carry-over from other donors' samples. Sequencing used PBMCs. V gene TRBV19 combines with J gene TRBJ2-7; D not resolved. CDR3: CASSQFGEQYF. CDR3 DNA sequence: TGTGCCAGTAGCCAGTTCGGGGAGCAGTACTTC.